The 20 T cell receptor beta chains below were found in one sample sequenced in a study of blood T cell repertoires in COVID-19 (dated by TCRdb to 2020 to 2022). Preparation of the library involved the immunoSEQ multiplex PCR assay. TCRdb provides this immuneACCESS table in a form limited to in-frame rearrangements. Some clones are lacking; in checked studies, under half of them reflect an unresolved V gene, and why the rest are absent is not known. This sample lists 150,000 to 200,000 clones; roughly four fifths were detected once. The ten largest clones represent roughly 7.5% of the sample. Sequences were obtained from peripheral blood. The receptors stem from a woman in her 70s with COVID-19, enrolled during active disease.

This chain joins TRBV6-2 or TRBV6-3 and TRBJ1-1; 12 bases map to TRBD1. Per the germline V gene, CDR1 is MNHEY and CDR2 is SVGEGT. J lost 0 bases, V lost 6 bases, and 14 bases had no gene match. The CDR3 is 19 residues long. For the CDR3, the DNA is TGTGCCAGCAGCCCTTGGAGGGGGACAGGGGGCTTTATGAACACTGAAGCTTTCTTT. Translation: CASSPWRGTGGFMNTEAFF.

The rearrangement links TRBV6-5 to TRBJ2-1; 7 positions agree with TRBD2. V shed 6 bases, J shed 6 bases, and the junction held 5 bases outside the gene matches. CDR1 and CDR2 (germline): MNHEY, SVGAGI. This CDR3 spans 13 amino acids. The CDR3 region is CASSRTGGNEQFF. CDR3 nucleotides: TGTGCCAGCAGCAGGACGGGGGGCAATGAGCAGTTCTTC.

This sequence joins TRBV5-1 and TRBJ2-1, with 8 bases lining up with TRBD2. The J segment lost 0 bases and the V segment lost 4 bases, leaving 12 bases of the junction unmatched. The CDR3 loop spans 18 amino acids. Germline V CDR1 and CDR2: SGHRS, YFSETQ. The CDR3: CASSPARGGQSSYNEQFF. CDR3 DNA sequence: TGCGCCAGCAGCCCGGCACGGGGGGGTCAGAGCTCCTACAATGAGCAGTTCTTC.

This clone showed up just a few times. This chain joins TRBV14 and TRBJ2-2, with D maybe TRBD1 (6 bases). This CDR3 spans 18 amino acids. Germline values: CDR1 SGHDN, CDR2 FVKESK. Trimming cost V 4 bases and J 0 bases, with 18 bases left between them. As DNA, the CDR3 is TGTGCCAGCAGCCCCTTGGGCAGGGGCCGTGCGAACACCGGGGAGCTGTTTTTT. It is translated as CASSPLGRGRANTGELFF.

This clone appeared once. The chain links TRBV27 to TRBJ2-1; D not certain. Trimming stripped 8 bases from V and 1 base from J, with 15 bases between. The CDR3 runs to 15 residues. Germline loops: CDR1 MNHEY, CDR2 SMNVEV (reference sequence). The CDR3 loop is CASPSASQSYNEQFF. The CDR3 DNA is TGTGCCAGCCCGAGCGCGTCCCAATCCTACAATGAGCAGTTCTTC.

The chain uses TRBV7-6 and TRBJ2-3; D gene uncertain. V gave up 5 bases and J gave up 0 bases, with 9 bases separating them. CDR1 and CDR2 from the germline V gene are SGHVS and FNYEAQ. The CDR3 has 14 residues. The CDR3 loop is CASSPSSSTDTQYF. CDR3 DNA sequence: TGTGCCAGCAGCCCTTCGAGTAGCACAGATACGCAGTATTTT. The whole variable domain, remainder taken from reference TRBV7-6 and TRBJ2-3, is GAGVSQSPRYKVTKRGQDVALRCDPISGHVSLYWYRQALGQGPEFLTYFNYEAQQDKSGLPNDRFSAERPEGSISTLTIQRTEQRDSAMYRCASSPSSSTDTQYFGPGTRLTVL.

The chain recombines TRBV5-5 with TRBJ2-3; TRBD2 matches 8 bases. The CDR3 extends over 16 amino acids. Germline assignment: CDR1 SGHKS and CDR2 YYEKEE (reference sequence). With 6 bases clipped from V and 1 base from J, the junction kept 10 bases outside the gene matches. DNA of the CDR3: TGTGCCAGCAAAATTCCCGGAGCGGGAGGCACAGATACGCAGTATTTT. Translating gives CASKIPGAGGTDTQYF.

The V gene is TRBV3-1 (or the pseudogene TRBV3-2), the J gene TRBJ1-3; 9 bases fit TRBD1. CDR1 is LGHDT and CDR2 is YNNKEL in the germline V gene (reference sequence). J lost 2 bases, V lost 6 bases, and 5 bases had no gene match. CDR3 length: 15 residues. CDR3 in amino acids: CASRLGQGTGNTIYF. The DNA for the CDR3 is TGTGCCAGCAGACTGGGACAGGGAACTGGAAACACCATATATTTT.

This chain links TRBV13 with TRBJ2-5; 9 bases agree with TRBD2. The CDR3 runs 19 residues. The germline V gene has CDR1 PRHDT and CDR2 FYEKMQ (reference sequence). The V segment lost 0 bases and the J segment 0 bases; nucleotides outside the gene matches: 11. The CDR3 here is CASSLGGSGRGGYQETQYF. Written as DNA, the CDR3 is TGTGCCAGCAGCTTAGGGGGTAGCGGGAGAGGCGGGTACCAAGAGACCCAGTACTTC.

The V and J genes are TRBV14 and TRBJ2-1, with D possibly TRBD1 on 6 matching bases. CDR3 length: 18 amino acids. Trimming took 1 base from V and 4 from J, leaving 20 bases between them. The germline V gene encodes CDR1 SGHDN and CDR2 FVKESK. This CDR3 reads CASSQVPSADRPYNEQFF. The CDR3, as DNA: TGTGCCAGCAGCCAAGTCCCTTCGGCGGACAGACCGTACAATGAGCAGTTCTTC. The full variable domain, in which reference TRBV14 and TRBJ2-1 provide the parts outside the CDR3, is EAGVTQFPSHSVIEKGQTVTLRCDPISGHDNLYWYRRVMGKEIKFLLHFVKESKQDESGMPNNRFLAERTGGTYSTLKVQPAELEDSGVYFCASSQVPSADRPYNEQFFGPGTRLTVL.

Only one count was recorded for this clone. CDR3 sequence: CASSLDRVALTEAFF. In DNA, the CDR3 is TGTGCCAGCAGCTTAGACAGGGTGGCCCTCACTGAAGCTTTCTTT. J is TRBJ1-1 and V is TRBV11-2, with D possibly matching TRBD1 (5 bases). Deletions cut 0 bases from V and 4 bases from J, with 12 bases between. The CDR3 contains 15 residues. Germline V lookup: CDR1 SGHAT, CDR2 FQNNGV.

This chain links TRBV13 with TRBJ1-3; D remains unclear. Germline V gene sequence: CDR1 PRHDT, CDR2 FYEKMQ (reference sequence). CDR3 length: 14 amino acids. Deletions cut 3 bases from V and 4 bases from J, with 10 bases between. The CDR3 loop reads CASSLARSGNTIYF. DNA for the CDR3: TGTGCCAGCAGCTTGGCTAGATCGGGAAACACCATATATTTT.

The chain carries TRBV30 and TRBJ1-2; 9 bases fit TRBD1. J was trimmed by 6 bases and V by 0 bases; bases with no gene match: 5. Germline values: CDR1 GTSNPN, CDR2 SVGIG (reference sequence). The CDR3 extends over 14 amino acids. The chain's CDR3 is CAWSVGRTGDGYTF. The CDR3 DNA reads TGTGCCTGGAGTGTGGGGAGGACAGGGGATGGCTACACCTTC.

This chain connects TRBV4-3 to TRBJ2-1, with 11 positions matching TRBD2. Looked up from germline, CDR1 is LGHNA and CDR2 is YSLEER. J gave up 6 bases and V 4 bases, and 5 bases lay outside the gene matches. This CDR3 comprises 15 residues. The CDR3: CASSPLAGGFNEQFF. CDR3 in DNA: TGCGCCAGCAGCCCGCTAGCGGGAGGTTTCAATGAGCAGTTCTTC.

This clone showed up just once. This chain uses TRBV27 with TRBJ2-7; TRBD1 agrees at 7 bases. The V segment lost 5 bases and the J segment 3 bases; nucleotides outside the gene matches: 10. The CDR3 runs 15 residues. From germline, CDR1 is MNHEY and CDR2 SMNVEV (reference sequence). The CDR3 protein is CASSPLRDRLYEQYF. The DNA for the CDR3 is TGTGCCAGCAGTCCTCTCCGGGACAGACTCTACGAGCAGTACTTC.

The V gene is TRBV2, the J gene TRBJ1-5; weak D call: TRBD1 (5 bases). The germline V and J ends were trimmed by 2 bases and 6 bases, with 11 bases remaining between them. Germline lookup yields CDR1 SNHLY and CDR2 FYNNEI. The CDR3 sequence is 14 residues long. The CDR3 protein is CASSEQGGPQPQHF. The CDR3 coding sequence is TGTGCCAGCAGTGAACAGGGTGGGCCTCAGCCCCAGCATTTT.

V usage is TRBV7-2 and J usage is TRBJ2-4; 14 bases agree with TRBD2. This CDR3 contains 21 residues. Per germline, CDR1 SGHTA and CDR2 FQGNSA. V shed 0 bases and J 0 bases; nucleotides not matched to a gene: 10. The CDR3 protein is CASSLAPGTSGRAIAKNIQYF. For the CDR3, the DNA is TGTGCCAGCAGCTTAGCCCCCGGGACTAGCGGGAGAGCCATAGCCAAAAACATTCAGTACTTC. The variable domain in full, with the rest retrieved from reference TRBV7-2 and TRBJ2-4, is GAGVSQSPSNKVTEKGKDVELRCDPISGHTALYWYRQSLGQGLEFLIYFQGNSAPDKSGLPSDRFSAERTGGSVSTLTIQRTQQEDSAVYLCASSLAPGTSGRAIAKNIQYFGAGTRLSVL.

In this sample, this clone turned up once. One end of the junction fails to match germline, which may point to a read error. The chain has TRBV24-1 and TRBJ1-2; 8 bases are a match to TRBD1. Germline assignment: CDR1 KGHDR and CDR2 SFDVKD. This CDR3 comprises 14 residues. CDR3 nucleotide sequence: TGTGCCACCGGTGAACGCGGGACAGGCCATGGCTACACCTTC. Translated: CATGERGTGHGYTF.

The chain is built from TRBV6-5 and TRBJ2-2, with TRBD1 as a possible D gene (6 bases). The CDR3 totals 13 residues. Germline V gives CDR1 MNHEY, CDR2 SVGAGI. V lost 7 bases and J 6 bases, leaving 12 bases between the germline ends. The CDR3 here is CASTRQAPGELFF. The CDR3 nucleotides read TGTGCCAGCACCCGACAGGCCCCCGGGGAGCTGTTTTTT.

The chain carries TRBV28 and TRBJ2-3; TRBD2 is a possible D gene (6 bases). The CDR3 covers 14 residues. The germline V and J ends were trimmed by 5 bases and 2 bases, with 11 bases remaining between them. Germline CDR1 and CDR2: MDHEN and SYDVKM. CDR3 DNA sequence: TGTGCCAGCAGTCCTCCGGGACTCACAGATACGCAGTATTTT. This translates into CASSPPGLTDTQYF.